Only one count was recorded for the clone carrying this T cell receptor (beta chain). Its antigen is unidentified. CDR3 length: 14 amino acids. CDR1 is SGHRS and CDR2 is YFSETQ in the germline V gene. J lost 1 base, V lost 6 bases, and 2 bases had no gene match. These data are taken from a study of cytomegalovirus exposure and HLA in healthy donors. Broader study findings: TCR association rates varied by HLA locus in a later analysis, with DRB1 highest and HLA-C lowest. Most of the TCR beta V segments (in an earlier analysis) were productive either about 87% or about 30% of the time. Altogether, 170 or so TCR beta chains were recorded as cytomegalovirus-associated.

The PCR contained 60 Vbeta and 13 Jbeta primers. Sequencing used immunoSEQ multiplex PCR; TCRdb keeps in-frame clones, though not all of them. Of 110,000 or so clones listed, about 72% are singletons. V usage is TRBV5-1 and J usage is TRBJ2-3; TRBD2 agrees at 10 bases. Sample: PBMCs. The TCR comes from a man aged 45-60 years in good health and CMV-seropositive. The CDR3 reads CASTGTSGTDTQYF. CDR3 nucleotide sequence: TGCGCCAGCACTGGGACTAGCGGCACAGATACGCAGTATTTT.